These 31 T cell receptor beta chains share one sample of origin, sequenced in a study of OX40 agonist ivuxolimab in advanced cancers. Profiled with immunoSEQ multiplex PCR; TCRdb holds only in-frame clones, not every one. The table shows fewer than 95,000 clones, with 84% occurring only once. The sample in question was CD4+ or CD8+ T cells sorted from blood, obtained in a trial of the OX40 agonist ivuxolimab. The receptor set was obtained from an adult with an advanced solid tumor such as melanoma, head and neck, liver or kidney cancer.

The V and J genes are TRBV10-2 and TRBJ1-5; 7 nucleotides line up with TRBD1. The CDR3 has 14 residues. Germline V gives CDR1 WSHSY, CDR2 SAAADI. Unmatched junction bases numbered 7, after V lost 8 bases and J lost 3 bases. The CDR3 DNA reads TGCGCCAGCCGTGCGGACAGGTACAATCAGCCCCAGCATTTT. Its translation is CASRADRYNQPQHF.

The chain has TRBV11-1 and TRBJ2-7; 12 bases are shared with TRBD2. Trimming at V came to 5 bases and at J to 0 bases, leaving 5 bases not matched to a gene. The CDR3 is made up of 16 amino acids. In germline, CDR1 is SGHAT, CDR2 FQDESV (reference sequence). Written as DNA, the CDR3 is TGTGCCAGCAGCCCCCCGACTAGCGGGAGCTCCTACGAGCAGTACTTC. Amino acids: CASSPPTSGSSYEQYF.

The gene calls are TRBV30 and TRBJ1-5, with TRBD1 matching 7 bases. Looked up from germline, CDR1 is GTSNPN and CDR2 is SVGIG (reference sequence). V lost 5 bases to trimming and J lost 11 bases; unmatched junction nucleotides: 15. The CDR3 is 14 amino acids. The CDR3: CAWSRQGGKKAQHF. CDR3 nucleotides: TGTGCCTGGTCGAGACAGGGAGGGAAAAAAGCCCAGCATTTT.

The rearrangement links TRBV5-6 to TRBJ2-2; D not certain. Germline V gene sequence: CDR1 SGHDT, CDR2 YYEEEE. The CDR3 loop spans 13 amino acids. Trimming cost V 4 bases and J 4 bases, with 8 bases left between them. The CDR3 bases are TGTGCCAGCAGCCCCCTGCCCACCGGGGAGCTGTTTTTT. Its protein is CASSPLPTGELFF.

The chain recombines TRBV6-5 with TRBJ2-7; TRBD2 aligns across 9 bases. J lost 2 bases, V lost 7 bases, and 9 bases had no gene match. The length of the CDR3 is 15 residues. Germline V lookup: CDR1 MNHEY, CDR2 SVGAGI. CDR3 DNA: TGTGCCAGCACCCCTGGGGCTAGCGGGGCCTACGAGCAGTACTTC. Its protein product is CASTPGASGAYEQYF.

The rearrangement joins TRBV11-2 to TRBJ2-7, with 7 bases lining up with TRBD1. CDR3 length: 14 residues. The V and J ends lost 5 bases and 4 bases, in that order; junction bases with no gene match: 8. The germline CDR1 and CDR2 sequences are SGHAT and FQNNGV. The CDR3: CASSRNTGAYEQYF. The DNA of the CDR3 is TGTGCCAGCAGCCGGAACACAGGGGCATACGAGCAGTACTTC.

This chain links TRBV10-3 with TRBJ1-1, with D possibly TRBD1 on 5 matching bases. Germline loops: CDR1 ENHRY, CDR2 SYGVKD. V lost 5 bases and J 2 bases, leaving 12 bases between the germline ends. This CDR3 is built from 14 residues. The CDR3 DNA is TGTGCCATCAGTCGGGGCGAAGGTAACACTGAAGCTTTCTTT. It codes for CAISRGEGNTEAFF.

This rearrangement joins TRBV28 to TRBJ1-4, with D maybe TRBD1 (6 bases). V lost 5 bases and J lost 7, with 17 bases in between. Germline CDR1 MDHEN, CDR2 SYDVKM. CDR3 length: 15 residues. The CDR3: CASSRLQGNGEKLFF. CDR3 nucleotide sequence: TGTGCCAGCAGTCGACTTCAGGGGAACGGTGAAAAACTGTTTTTT.

The chain is built from TRBV7-9 and TRBJ1-2; perhaps TRBD1 as D (6 bases). This CDR3 is built from 15 residues. CDR1 is SEHNR and CDR2 is FQNEAQ in the germline V gene (reference sequence). V lost 4 bases and J 2 bases, leaving 14 bases between the germline ends. CDR3 protein: CASSSGAGWNYGYTF. CDR3 coding DNA: TGTGCCAGCAGCTCAGGGGCAGGTTGGAACTATGGCTACACCTTC.

J is TRBJ1-5 and V is TRBV7-9; D unresolved. This CDR3 region has 12 residues. Trimming shortened V by 8 bases and J by 6 bases, and 11 bases separated the two germline ends. Looked up from germline, CDR1 is SEHNR and CDR2 is FQNEAQ (reference sequence). The CDR3 reads CASASGLQPQHF. CDR3 sequence (DNA): TGTGCCAGCGCGTCGGGTCTTCAGCCCCAGCATTTT.

CDR3 loop: CAWSPRRQGVTYEQYF. As DNA, the CDR3 is TGTGCCTGGAGCCCTAGACGGCAGGGTGTAACCTACGAGCAGTACTTC. This sequence joins TRBV30 and TRBJ2-7, with D perhaps matching TRBD1 (5 bases). The CDR3 is made up of 16 amino acids. Germline V gene sequence: CDR1 GTSNPN, CDR2 SVGIG (reference sequence). Trimming took 3 bases from V and 2 from J, leaving 20 bases between them.

This clone was counted only a few times. This chain uses TRBV7-2 with TRBJ1-5, with D unclear. The V gene lost 4 bases and the J gene lost 3 bases, with 7 bases spanning the gap. The CDR3 spans 13 residues. Germline CDR1 is SGHTA and CDR2 is FQGNSA. The CDR3, as DNA: TGTGCCAGCAGCTCGGCCCTCAATCAGCCCCAGCATTTT. It codes for CASSSALNQPQHF.

CDR3 loop: CASSQSILNFQGLVYGYTF. The CDR3 bases are TGCGCCAGCAGCCAATCTATTCTTAATTTCCAGGGCTTAGTCTATGGCTACACCTTC. The gene calls are TRBV4-1 and TRBJ1-2, with a tentative D call TRBD1 (5 bases). In germline, CDR1 is MGHRA, CDR2 YSYEKL. The CDR3 length is 19 residues. V was shortened by 2 bases and J by 4 bases, with 26 bases between the two germline ends.

The chain combines TRBV30 with TRBJ2-3; D unresolved. CDR1 is GTSNPN and CDR2 is SVGIG in the germline V gene (reference sequence). V was shortened by 1 base and J by 3 bases, with 2 bases between the two germline ends. CDR3 length: 11 residues. The CDR3 reads CAWSETDTQYF. CDR3 in DNA: TGTGCCTGGAGTGAGACAGATACGCAGTATTTT. Supplemented by reference TRBV30 and TRBJ2-3, the full variable domain reads SQTIHQWPATLVQPVGSPLSLECTVEGTSNPNLYWYRQAAGRGLQLLFYSVGIGQISSEVPQNLSASRPQDRQFILSSKKLLLSDSGFYLCAWSETDTQYFGPGTRLTVL.

This clone was detected once. CDR3 nucleotides: TGTGCCAGCTCATCCCCAGCGGGTACAGATACGCAGTATTTT. Translated: CASSSPAGTDTQYF. This rearrangement joins TRBV18 to TRBJ2-3; D may be TRBD2 (6 bases). This CDR3 region has 14 residues. V was shortened by 5 bases and J by 3 bases, with 12 bases between the two germline ends. Germline lookup yields CDR1 KGHSH and CDR2 LQKENI.

This chain links TRBV7-6 with TRBJ2-5; 8 bases map to TRBD2. Looked up from germline, CDR1 is SGHVS and CDR2 is FNYEAQ. J gave up 2 bases and V 3 bases, and 5 bases lay outside the gene matches. The CDR3 extends over 15 amino acids. The CDR3 spells CASSFDSGEQETQYF. The CDR3 nucleotides are TGTGCCAGCAGCTTCGATAGCGGGGAGCAAGAGACCCAGTACTTC.

The chain is built from TRBV29-1 and TRBJ2-6; D is unresolved. The CDR3 spans 14 residues. The ends were cut back, 3 bases at V and 3 bases at J, with 9 bases in the middle. Germline CDR1 reads SQVTM; CDR2 reads ANQGSEA. CDR3 in DNA: TGCAGCGTTGAGGACGGGCTTGGGGCCAACGTCCTGACTTTC. Its protein is CSVEDGLGANVLTF.

This clone was seen a single time. The chain combines TRBV14 with TRBJ1-6; D ambiguous. Per the germline V gene, CDR1 is SGHDN and CDR2 is FVKESK. The CDR3 contains 12 residues. V was trimmed by 0 bases and J by 13 bases, leaving 7 bases between them. CDR3 bases: TGTGCCAGCAGCCAAGATTTCAGCCCCCTCCACTTT. Protein: CASSQDFSPLHF. Drawing the rest from reference TRBV14 and TRBJ1-6, the complete variable domain is EAGVTQFPSHSVIEKGQTVTLRCDPISGHDNLYWYRRVMGKEIKFLLHFVKESKQDESGMPNNRFLAERTGGTYSTLKVQPAELEDSGVYFCASSQDFSPLHFGNGTRLTVT.

This chain joins TRBV11-2 and TRBJ2-6; D possibly corresponds to TRBD1 (5 bases). Deletions cut 0 bases from V and 2 bases from J, with 11 bases between. Germline loops: CDR1 SGHAT, CDR2 FQNNGV. The CDR3 is 17 amino acids. CDR3 protein: CASSLDWGRAGANVLTF. For the CDR3, the DNA is TGTGCCAGCAGCTTAGATTGGGGCAGGGCTGGGGCCAACGTCCTGACTTTC. Using reference TRBV11-2 and TRBJ2-6 for the parts outside the CDR3, the full variable domain is EAGVAQSPRYKIIEKRQSVAFWCNPISGHATLYWYQQILGQGPKLLIQFQNNGVVDDSQLPKDRFSAERLKGVDSTLKIQPAKLEDSAVYLCASSLDWGRAGANVLTFGAGSRLTVL.

The chain links TRBV6-4 to TRBJ2-2; D ambiguous. V was trimmed by 3 bases and J by 1 base, leaving 6 bases between them. Per the germline V gene, CDR1 is MRHNA and CDR2 is SNTAGT. This CDR3 contains 14 residues. The CDR3: CASSELRNTGELFF. CDR3 DNA: TGTGCCAGCAGTGAGTTAAGGAACACCGGGGAGCTGTTTTTT.

This sequence joins TRBV9 and TRBJ1-4; perhaps TRBD1 as D (6 bases). The CDR3 covers 15 residues. The V gene lost 4 bases and the J gene lost 5 bases, with 15 bases spanning the gap. Germline V lookup: CDR1 SGDLS, CDR2 YYNGEE. The CDR3 is CASSITRGGNEKLFF. For the CDR3, the DNA is TGTGCCAGCAGCATCACCAGGGGTGGGAATGAAAAACTGTTTTTT.

The rearrangement joins TRBV6-6 to TRBJ2-5; TRBD2 matches at 11 bases. J lost 5 bases, V lost 6 bases, and 8 bases had no gene match. CDR3 length equals 15 residues. Looked up from germline, CDR1 is MNHNY and CDR2 is SVGAGI (reference sequence). The CDR3 protein is CASRDSGRVGETQYF. CDR3 nucleotide sequence: TGTGCCAGCAGGGATAGCGGGAGGGTTGGGGAGACCCAGTACTTC.

This chain links TRBV5-1 with TRBJ1-1; D gene ambiguous. V was cut by 0 bases and J by 0 bases, with 9 bases left in between. This CDR3 region has 15 residues. Germline CDR1 SGHRS, CDR2 YFSETQ. The CDR3 loop is CASSLEAVMNTEAFF. In DNA form, the CDR3 reads TGCGCCAGCAGCTTGGAGGCAGTAATGAACACTGAAGCTTTCTTT.

The V gene is TRBV6-1, the J gene TRBJ2-5; TRBD1 matches at 9 bases. Germline assignment: CDR1 MNHNS and CDR2 SASEGT. J lost 5 bases, V lost 2 bases, and 9 bases had no gene match. The CDR3 totals 16 residues. CDR3 nucleotides: TGTGCCAGCAGTGAAACGGTACAGGGGGCGGATGAGACCCAGTACTTC. Translated, it gives CASSETVQGADETQYF.

The rearrangement links TRBV2 to TRBJ2-7, with TRBD2 identical over 12 bases. The CDR3 runs to 14 residues. V was pared by 5 bases and J by 3 bases, with 2 bases of the junction left unmatched. The germline gives CDR1 SNHLY, CDR2 FYNNEI. This CDR3 is CASSSGLAGYEQYF. CDR3 coding DNA: TGTGCCAGCAGTTCGGGACTAGCGGGCTACGAGCAGTACTTC.

The count of this clone is one. The chain carries TRBV5-6 and TRBJ1-2; the D is unclear. This CDR3 has 13 residues. Germline V gives CDR1 SGHDT, CDR2 YYEEEE. The V end was cut by 1 base, the J end by 4 bases, with 8 bases between. The CDR3 spells CASSLWGSYGYTF. The CDR3 DNA reads TGTGCCAGCAGCTTGTGGGGAAGCTATGGCTACACCTTC. Full variable domain (missing parts from reference TRBV5-6 and TRBJ1-2): DAGVTQSPTHLIKTRGQQVTLRCSPKSGHDTVSWYQQALGQGPQFIFQYYEEEERQRGNFPDRFSGHQFPNYSSELNVNALLLGDSALYLCASSLWGSYGYTFGSGTRLTVV.

The rearrangement joins TRBV11-2 to TRBJ2-5; 9 bases line up with TRBD1. This CDR3 is 13 amino acids long. Germline V CDR1 and CDR2: SGHAT, FQNNGV. J gave up 5 bases and V 4 bases, and 2 bases lay outside the gene matches. CDR3 nucleotide sequence: TGTGCCAGCAGCTCTGGGACAGGGGAGACCCAGTACTTC. Its protein product is CASSSGTGETQYF.

V is TRBV5-1 and J is TRBJ2-1, with D unresolved. Trimming left V 1 base short and J 6 bases short, with 8 bases between. The germline gives CDR1 SGHRS, CDR2 YFSETQ. The CDR3 runs to 13 residues. The CDR3 DNA reads TGCGCCAGCAGCTTGTACACGGGCAATGAGCAGTTCTTC. As protein: CASSLYTGNEQFF.

The J gene is TRBJ1-3, the V gene TRBV7-2; 7 bases match TRBD1. Trimming cost V 3 bases and J 4 bases; bases outside gene matches: 6. CDR1 SGHTA and CDR2 FQGNSA come from the germline V gene. This CDR3 is 15 amino acids long. CDR3 nucleotide sequence: TGTGCCAGCAGCTTTGAGGGGGCGCGGGGAAACACCATATATTTT. It encodes CASSFEGARGNTIYF.

V is TRBV7-2 and J is TRBJ2-7; 7 bases align to TRBD2. Germline V gene lookup returns CDR1 SGHTA and CDR2 FQGNSA. The CDR3 has 16 residues. V lost 2 bases, J lost 5 bases, and 12 bases stayed unmatched. The CDR3 sequence: CASSLTLGGRTNEQYF. Here the CDR3 DNA reads TGTGCCAGCAGCTTAACGCTGGGCGGGAGAACCAACGAGCAGTACTTC.

The V and J genes are TRBV19 and TRBJ2-1; 12 bases agree with TRBD2. This CDR3 has 12 residues. Trimming at V came to 3 bases and at J to 15 bases, leaving 3 bases not matched to a gene. Germline assignment: CDR1 LNHDA and CDR2 SQIVND (reference sequence). The CDR3 DNA reads TGTGCCAGTAGTATCCTAGCGGGGGGGCTGTTCTTC. Protein sequence: CASSILAGGLFF.